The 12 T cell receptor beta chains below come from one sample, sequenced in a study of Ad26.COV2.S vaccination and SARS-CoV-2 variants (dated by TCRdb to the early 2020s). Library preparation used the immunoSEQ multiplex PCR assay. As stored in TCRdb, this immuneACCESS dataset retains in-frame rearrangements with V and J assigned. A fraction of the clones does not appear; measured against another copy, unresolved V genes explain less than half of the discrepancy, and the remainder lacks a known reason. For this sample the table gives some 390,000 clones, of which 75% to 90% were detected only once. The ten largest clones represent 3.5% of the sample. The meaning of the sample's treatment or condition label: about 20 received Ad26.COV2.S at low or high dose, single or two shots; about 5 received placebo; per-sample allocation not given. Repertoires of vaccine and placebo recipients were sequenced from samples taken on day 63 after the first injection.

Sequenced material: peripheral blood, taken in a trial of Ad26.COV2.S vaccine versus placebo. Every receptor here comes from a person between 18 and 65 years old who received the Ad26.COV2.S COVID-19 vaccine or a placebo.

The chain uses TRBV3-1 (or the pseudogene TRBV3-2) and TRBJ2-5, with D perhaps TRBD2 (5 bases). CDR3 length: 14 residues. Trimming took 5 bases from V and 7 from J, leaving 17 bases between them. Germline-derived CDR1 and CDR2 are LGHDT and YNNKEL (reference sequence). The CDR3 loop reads CASSSGAVLATQYF. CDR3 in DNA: TGTGCCAGCAGCTCAGGAGCGGTCCTGGCGACCCAGTACTTC.

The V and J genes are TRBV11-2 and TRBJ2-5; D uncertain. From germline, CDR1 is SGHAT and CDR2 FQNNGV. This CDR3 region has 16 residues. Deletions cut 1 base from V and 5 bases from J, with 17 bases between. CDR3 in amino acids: CASSLVGNGLGETQYF. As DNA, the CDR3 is TGTGCCAGCAGCTTAGTCGGTAATGGGCTCGGGGAGACCCAGTACTTC. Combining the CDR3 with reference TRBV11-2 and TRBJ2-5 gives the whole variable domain EAGVAQSPRYKIIEKRQSVAFWCNPISGHATLYWYQQILGQGPKLLIQFQNNGVVDDSQLPKDRFSAERLKGVDSTLKIQPAKLEDSAVYLCASSLVGNGLGETQYFGPGTRLLVL.

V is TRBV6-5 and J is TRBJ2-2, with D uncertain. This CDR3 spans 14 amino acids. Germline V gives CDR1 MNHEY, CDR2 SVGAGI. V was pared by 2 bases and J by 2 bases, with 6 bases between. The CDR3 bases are TGTGCCAGCAGTTACAGAGGAAACACCGGGGAGCTGTTTTTT. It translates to CASSYRGNTGELFF.

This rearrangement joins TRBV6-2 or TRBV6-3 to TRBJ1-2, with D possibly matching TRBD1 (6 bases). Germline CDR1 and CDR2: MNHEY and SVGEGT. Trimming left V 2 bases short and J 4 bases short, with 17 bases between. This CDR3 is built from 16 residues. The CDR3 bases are TGTGCCAGCAGTTACGTTACACGACAGGACCTCTATGGCTACACCTTC. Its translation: CASSYVTRQDLYGYTF.

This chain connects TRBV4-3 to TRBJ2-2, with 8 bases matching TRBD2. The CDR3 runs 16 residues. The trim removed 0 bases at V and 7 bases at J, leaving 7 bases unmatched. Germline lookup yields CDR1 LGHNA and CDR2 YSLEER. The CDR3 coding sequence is TGCGCCAGCAGCCAAGAGAGCGGGGGATTTATCGGGGAGCTGTTTTTT. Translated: CASSQESGGFIGELFF.

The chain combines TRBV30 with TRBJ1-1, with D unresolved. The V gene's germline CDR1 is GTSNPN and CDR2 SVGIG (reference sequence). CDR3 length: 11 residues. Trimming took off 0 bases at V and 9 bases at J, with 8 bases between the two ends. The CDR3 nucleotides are TGTGCCTGGAGTGTACTGGGCCAAGCTTTCTTT. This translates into CAWSVLGQAFF.

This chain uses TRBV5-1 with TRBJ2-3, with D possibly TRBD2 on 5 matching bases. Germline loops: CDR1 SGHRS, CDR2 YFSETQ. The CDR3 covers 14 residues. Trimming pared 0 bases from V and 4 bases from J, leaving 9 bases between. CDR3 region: CASSLVIASDTQYF. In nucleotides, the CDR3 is TGCGCCAGCAGCTTGGTTATAGCGTCAGATACGCAGTATTTT.

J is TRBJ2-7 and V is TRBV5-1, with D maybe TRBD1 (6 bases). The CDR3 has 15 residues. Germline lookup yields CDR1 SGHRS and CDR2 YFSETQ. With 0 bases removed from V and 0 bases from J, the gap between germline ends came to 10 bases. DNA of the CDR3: TGCGCCAGCAGCTTGGGGACAGCCACCTCCTACGAGCAGTACTTC. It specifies CASSLGTATSYEQYF.

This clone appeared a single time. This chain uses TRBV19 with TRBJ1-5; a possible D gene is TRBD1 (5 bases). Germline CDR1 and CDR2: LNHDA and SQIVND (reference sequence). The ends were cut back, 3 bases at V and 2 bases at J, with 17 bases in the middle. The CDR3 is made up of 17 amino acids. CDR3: CASSMGGGPGGNQPQHF. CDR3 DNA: TGTGCCAGTAGTATGGGGGGAGGGCCGGGCGGCAATCAGCCCCAGCATTTT.

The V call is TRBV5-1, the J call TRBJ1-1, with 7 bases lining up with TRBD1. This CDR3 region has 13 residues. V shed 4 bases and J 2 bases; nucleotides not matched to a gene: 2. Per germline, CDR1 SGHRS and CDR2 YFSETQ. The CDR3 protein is CASSRDSNTEAFF. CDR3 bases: TGCGCCAGCAGCCGGGACAGCAACACTGAAGCTTTCTTT.

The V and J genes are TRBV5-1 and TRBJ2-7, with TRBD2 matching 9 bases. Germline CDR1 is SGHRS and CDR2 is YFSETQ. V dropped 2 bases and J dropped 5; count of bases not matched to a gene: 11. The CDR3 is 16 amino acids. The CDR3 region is CASSLIERGARDEQYF. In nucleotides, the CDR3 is TGCGCCAGCAGCTTAATAGAGCGGGGGGCCCGGGACGAGCAGTACTTC.

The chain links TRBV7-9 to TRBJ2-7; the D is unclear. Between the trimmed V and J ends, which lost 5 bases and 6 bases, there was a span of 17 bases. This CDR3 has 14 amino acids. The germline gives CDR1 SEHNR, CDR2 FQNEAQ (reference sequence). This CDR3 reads CASSIRPPSFEQYF. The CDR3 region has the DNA TGTGCCAGCAGCATAAGACCGCCTAGTTTCGAGCAGTACTTC.